The entry below describes one T cell receptor (beta chain). Its antigen remains unidentified. These data belong to a study of post-analysis software for immune sequencing data. Unique molecular identifiers were carried by the TCR beta cDNA libraries. TCRdb re-called the PCR reads through MiXCR, storing one row per CDR3 protein. The table has more than 350,000 distinct CDR3 sequences, approximately 37% seen once. Germline-derived CDR1 and CDR2 are LNHNV and YYDKDF (reference sequence). Between the trimmed V and J ends, which lost 1 base and 0 bases, there was a span of 15 bases. This CDR3 spans 18 amino acids. Study-wide results and caveats: The study found TRBV5-6, TRBV5-1 and TRBV20-1 among several TRBV segments more frequent in patients than controls. The F measure placed samples prepared in the same batch into strongly shared clusters.

The chain uses TRBV15 and TRBJ1-4; weak D call: TRBD1 (6 bases). The origin of this receptor is a girl aged 2-10 years with multiple sclerosis. Source material: blood. CDR3 nucleotides: TGTGCCACCAGCAGAGGGGGGCGGACAGATCCAACTAATGAAAAACTGTTTTTT. Translating it yields CATSRGGRTDPTNEKLFF.